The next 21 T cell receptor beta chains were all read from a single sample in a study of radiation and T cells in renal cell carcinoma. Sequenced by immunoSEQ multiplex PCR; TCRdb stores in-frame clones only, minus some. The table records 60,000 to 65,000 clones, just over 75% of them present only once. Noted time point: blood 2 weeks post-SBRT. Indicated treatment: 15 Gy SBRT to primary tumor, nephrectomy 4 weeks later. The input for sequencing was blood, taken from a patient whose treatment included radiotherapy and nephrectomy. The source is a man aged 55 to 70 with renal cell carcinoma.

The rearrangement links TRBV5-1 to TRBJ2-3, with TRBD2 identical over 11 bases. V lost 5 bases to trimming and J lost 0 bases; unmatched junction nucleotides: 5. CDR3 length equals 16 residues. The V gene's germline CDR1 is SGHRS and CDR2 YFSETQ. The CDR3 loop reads CASRTSGATSTDTQYF. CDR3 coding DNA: TGCGCCAGCAGGACTAGCGGGGCCACTAGCACAGATACGCAGTATTTT.

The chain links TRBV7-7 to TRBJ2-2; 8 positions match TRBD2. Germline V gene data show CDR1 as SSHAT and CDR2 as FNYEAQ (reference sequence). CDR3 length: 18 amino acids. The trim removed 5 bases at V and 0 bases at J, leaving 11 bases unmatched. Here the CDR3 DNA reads TGTGCCAGCAGCCCCCGGGTTTACGGGAGGGCGAACACCGGGGAGCTGTTTTTT. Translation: CASSPRVYGRANTGELFF. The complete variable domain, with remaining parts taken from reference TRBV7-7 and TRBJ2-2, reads GAGVSQSPRYKVTKRGQDVTLRCDPISSHATLYWYQQALGQGPEFLTYFNYEAQPDKSGLPSDRFSAERPEGSISTLTIQRTEQRDSAMYRCASSPRVYGRANTGELFFGEGSRLTVL.

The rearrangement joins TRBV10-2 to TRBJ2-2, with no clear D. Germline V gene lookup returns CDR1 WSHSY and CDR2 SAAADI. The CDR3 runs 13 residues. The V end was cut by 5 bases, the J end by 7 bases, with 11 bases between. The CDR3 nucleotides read TGCGCCAGCAGTAGGTCGGCCAACGGGGAGCTGTTTTTT. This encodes CASSRSANGELFF.

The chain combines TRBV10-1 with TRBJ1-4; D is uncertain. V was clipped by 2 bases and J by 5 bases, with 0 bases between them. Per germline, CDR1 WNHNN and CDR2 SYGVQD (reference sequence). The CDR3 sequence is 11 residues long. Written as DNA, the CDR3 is TGCGCCAGCAGTGAGAATGAAAAACTGTTTTTT. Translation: CASSENEKLFF.

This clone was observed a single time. CDR3 DNA sequence: TGCGCCGTAGGGGGGAACGGCGCGGGGCGCTCCTACGAGCAGTACGTC. Translation: CAVGGNGAGRSYEQYV. The gene calls are TRBV5-1 and TRBJ2-7; D possibly matches TRBD1 or TRBD2 (6 bases each). The CDR3 consists of 16 residues. Trimming pared 10 bases from V and 0 bases from J, leaving 23 bases between. Germline values: CDR1 SGHRS, CDR2 YFSETQ.

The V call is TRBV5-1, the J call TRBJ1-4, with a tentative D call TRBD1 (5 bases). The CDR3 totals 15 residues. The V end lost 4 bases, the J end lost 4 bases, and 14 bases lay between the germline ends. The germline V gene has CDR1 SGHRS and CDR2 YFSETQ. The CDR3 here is CASSPTGTYNEKLFF. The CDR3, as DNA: TGCGCCAGCAGCCCCACCGGGACCTATAATGAAAAACTGTTTTTT.

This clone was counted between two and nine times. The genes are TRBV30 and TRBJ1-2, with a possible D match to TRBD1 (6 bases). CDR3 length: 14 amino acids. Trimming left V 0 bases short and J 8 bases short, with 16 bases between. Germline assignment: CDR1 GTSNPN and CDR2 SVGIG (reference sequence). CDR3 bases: TGTGCCTGGAGTGTAGGGGACACGGCTGGGGGCTACACCTTC. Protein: CAWSVGDTAGGYTF.

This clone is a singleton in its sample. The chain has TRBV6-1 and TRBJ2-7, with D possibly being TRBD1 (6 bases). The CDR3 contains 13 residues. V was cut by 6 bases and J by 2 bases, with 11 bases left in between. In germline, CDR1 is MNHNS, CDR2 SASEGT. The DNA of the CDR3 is TGTGCCAGCAGGGCGGACAGCGCCTACGAGCAGTACGTC. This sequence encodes CASRADSAYEQYV.

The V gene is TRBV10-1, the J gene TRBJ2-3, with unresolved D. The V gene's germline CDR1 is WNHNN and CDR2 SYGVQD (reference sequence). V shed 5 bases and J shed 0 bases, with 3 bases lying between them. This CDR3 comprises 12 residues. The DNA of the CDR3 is TGCGCCAGCAGTTCTAGCACAGATACGCAGTATTTT. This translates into CASSSSTDTQYF.

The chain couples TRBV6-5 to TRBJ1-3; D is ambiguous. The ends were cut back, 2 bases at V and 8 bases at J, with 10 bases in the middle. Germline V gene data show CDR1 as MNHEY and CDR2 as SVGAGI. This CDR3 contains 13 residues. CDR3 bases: TGTGCCAGCAGTTACGACAAAGGATACACCATATATTTT. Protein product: CASSYDKGYTIYF.

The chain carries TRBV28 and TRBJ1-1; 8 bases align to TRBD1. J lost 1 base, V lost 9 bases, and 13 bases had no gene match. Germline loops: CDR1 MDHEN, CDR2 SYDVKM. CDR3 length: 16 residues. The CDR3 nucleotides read TGTGCCAGTCCCTCAACTACAGGGGGTTGGAACACTGAAGCTTTCTTT. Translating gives CASPSTTGGWNTEAFF.

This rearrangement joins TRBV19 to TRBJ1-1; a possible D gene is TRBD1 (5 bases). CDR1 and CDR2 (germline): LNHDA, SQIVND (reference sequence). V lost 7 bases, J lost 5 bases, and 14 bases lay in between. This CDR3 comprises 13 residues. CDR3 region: CASTTTEFTEAFF. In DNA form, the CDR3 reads TGTGCCAGTACTACGACAGAATTTACTGAAGCTTTCTTT.

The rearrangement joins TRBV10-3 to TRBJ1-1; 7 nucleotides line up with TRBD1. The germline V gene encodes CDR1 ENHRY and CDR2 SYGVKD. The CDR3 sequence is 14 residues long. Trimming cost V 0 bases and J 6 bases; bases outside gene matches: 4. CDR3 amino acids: CAISESDRSAEAFF. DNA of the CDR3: TGTGCCATCAGTGAGTCGGACAGGAGCGCTGAAGCTTTCTTT.

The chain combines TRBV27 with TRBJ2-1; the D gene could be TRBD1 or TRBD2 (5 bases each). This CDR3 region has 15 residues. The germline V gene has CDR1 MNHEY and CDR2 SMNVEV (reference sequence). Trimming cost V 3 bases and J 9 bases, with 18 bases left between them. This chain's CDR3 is CASSFGDNRGAEQFF. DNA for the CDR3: TGTGCCAGCAGTTTTGGGGATAACCGGGGCGCTGAGCAGTTCTTC.

The CDR3 loop is CAIPYLETEAFF. The CDR3 region has the DNA TGCGCCATTCCGTACTTAGAGACTGAAGCTTTCTTT. The chain has TRBV23-1 and TRBJ1-1; no firm D call. TRBV23-1 falls under the ORF class, with uncertain function. The CDR3 contains 12 residues. V shed 10 bases and J shed 5 bases, with 14 bases lying between them.

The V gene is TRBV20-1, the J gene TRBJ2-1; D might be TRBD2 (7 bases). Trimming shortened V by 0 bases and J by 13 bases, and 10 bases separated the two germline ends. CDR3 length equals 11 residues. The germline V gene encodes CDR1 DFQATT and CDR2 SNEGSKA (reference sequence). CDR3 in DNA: TGCAGTGCTAGAGATCCGGGGGGCCAGTTCTTC. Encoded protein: CSARDPGGQFF.

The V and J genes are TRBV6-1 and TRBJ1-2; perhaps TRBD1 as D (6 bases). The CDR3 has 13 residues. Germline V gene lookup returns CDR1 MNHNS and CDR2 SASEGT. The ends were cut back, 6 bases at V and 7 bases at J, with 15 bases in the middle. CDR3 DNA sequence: TGTGCCAGCAGCCAACGGGGGCAACGTGGCTACACCTTC. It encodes CASSQRGQRGYTF.

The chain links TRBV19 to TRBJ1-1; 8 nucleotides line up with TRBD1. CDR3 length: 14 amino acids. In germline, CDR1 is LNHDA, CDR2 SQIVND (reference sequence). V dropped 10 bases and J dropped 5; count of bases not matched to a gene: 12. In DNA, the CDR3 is TGTGCCACCAGAGTATCAGGGGGCCGGACTGAAGCTTTCTTT. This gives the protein CATRVSGGRTEAFF.

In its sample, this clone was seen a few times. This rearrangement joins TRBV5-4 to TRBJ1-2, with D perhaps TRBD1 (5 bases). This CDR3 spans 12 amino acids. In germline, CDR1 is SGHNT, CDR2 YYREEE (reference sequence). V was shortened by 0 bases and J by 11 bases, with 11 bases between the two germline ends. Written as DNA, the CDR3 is TGTGCCAGCAGCTTGGATGAGGGACGGTACACCTTC. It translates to CASSLDEGRYTF.

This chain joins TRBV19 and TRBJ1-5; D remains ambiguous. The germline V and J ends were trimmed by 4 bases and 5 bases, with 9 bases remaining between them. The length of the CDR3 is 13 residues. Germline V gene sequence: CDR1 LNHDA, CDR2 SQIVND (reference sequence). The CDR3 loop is CASSNRVDQPQHF. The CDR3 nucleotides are TGTGCCAGTAGTAATAGGGTAGATCAGCCCCAGCATTTT. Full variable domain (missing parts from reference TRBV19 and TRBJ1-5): DGGITQSPKYLFRKEGQNVTLSCEQNLNHDAMYWYRQDPGQGLRLIYYSQIVNDFQKGDIAEGYSVSREKKESFPLTVTSAQKNPTAFYLCASSNRVDQPQHFGDGTRLSIL.

The CDR3 region is CASSAETGEKLFF. The CDR3 bases are TGTGCCAGCTCAGCAGAAACGGGGGAAAAACTGTTTTTT. V and J are TRBV18 and TRBJ1-4; D not certain. Germline values: CDR1 KGHSH, CDR2 LQKENI. Trimming stripped 5 bases from V and 8 bases from J, with 12 bases between. This CDR3 region has 13 residues.